The 5 T cell receptor beta chains given below trace back to one sample, sequenced in a study of cytomegalovirus exposure and HLA in healthy donors. The PCR used 60 Vbeta and 13 Jbeta primers. TCRdb's copy holds only in-frame clones and misses some; the assay was immunoSEQ multiplex PCR. The table includes about 160,000 clones, roughly three quarters detected once. Specimen: PBMCs. Source of these receptors: a man aged 18-30 years in good health and CMV-seropositive.

The chain combines TRBV10-3 with TRBJ2-7; D is possibly TRBD2 (5 bases). Germline V gene data show CDR1 as ENHRY and CDR2 as SYGVKD. The CDR3 runs to 12 residues. Trimming took off 7 bases at V and 6 bases at J, with 13 bases between the two ends. The CDR3 coding sequence is TGTGCCATCAACCCGGGGAGTGGCGAGCAGTACTTC. Its translation: CAINPGSGEQYF.

The rearrangement links TRBV30 to TRBJ2-7; maybe TRBD2 (6 bases). Deletions cut 6 bases from V and 4 bases from J, with 19 bases between. The germline gives CDR1 GTSNPN, CDR2 SVGIG (reference sequence). The CDR3 runs 14 residues. The CDR3 here is CACPATGGGYEQYF. The DNA for the CDR3 is TGTGCCTGCCCCGCCACAGGTGGAGGGTACGAGCAGTACTTC.

V and J are TRBV9 and TRBJ2-3, with 10 bases that match TRBD2. V was clipped by 0 bases and J by 4 bases; unmatched bases: 5. CDR1 and CDR2 from the germline V gene are SGDLS and YYNGEE. The CDR3 extends over 16 amino acids. The chain's CDR3 is CASSVGPSGSSDTQYF. The DNA of the CDR3 is TGTGCCAGCAGCGTAGGGCCTAGCGGGAGCTCAGATACGCAGTATTTT.

The DNA for the CDR3 is TGTGCCAGTAGTATAGACAGACTAGCGGGAGGGAATGAGCAGTTCTTC. Translation: CASSIDRLAGGNEQFF. The J gene is TRBJ2-1, the V gene TRBV19; TRBD2 matches 14 bases. The CDR3 runs to 16 residues. Germline V gene lookup returns CDR1 LNHDA and CDR2 SQIVND (reference sequence). The J segment lost 7 bases and the V segment lost 0 bases, leaving 2 bases of the junction unmatched.

This clone has just a few counts. The chain has TRBV7-3 and TRBJ1-6; possibly TRBD1 for D (6 bases). V lost 5 bases, J lost 11 bases, and 13 bases lay in between. Germline V CDR1 and CDR2: SGHTA, FQGTGA. CDR3 size: 13 residues. The CDR3, as DNA: TGTGCCAGCAGCCTAGGGGACATTACACCCCTCCACTTT. Translation: CASSLGDITPLHF. Together with reference TRBV7-3 and TRBJ1-6, the CDR3 gives the full variable domain: GAGVSQTPSNKVTEKGKYVELRCDPISGHTALYWYRQSLGQGPEFLIYFQGTGAADDSGLPNDRFFAVRPEGSVSTLKIQRTERGDSAVYLCASSLGDITPLHFGNGTRLTVT.